The 17 T cell receptor beta chains listed next were all sequenced from one sample in a study of cytomegalovirus exposure and HLA in healthy donors (dated by TCRdb to 2016 to 2017). The library came from the immunoSEQ multiplex PCR assay. The immuneACCESS repertoire file appears here via TCRdb, limited to in-frame rearrangements. These files lack a portion of the clones; in checked studies, under half of the deficit traces to unresolved V genes, and the cause of the others is not known. The sample table shows 150,000 to 200,000 clones, and roughly 85% are seen once. The ten top clones hold about a sixth of the sample. The sequenced material came from PBMCs. Receptors originate from a man younger than 30 in good health and CMV-seropositive.

The chain recombines TRBV5-5 with TRBJ2-1, with 10 bases that match TRBD2. Germline CDR1 SGHKS, CDR2 YYEKEE (reference sequence). The V gene end was trimmed by 6 bases and the J gene end by 3 bases; junction bases not matched to a gene: 9. CDR3 size: 16 residues. DNA of the CDR3: TGTGCCAGCAACACCCATCTAGCGGGGGACTACAATGAGCAGTTCTTC. Encoded protein: CASNTHLAGDYNEQFF.

CDR3 in DNA: TGTGCCAGCCACCCCCGGGCAGGGGTCGACTATGGCTACACCTTC. It encodes CASHPRAGVDYGYTF. The V gene is TRBV7-2, the J gene TRBJ1-2; perhaps TRBD1 as D (6 bases). This CDR3 spans 15 amino acids. Germline CDR1 reads SGHTA; CDR2 reads FQGNSA. V was shortened by 8 bases and J by 3 bases, with 19 bases between the two germline ends.

The chain couples TRBV10-3 to TRBJ2-7; 10 positions match TRBD2. V lost 6 bases, J lost 4 bases, and 9 bases stayed unmatched. The CDR3 runs 15 residues. CDR1 and CDR2 from the germline V gene are ENHRY and SYGVKD. The CDR3 here is CAISPGGSGRYEQYF. The DNA for the CDR3 is TGTGCCATCAGCCCAGGGGGTAGCGGGAGGTACGAGCAGTACTTC.

The chain has TRBV28 and TRBJ2-2, with D tentatively TRBD2 (5 bases). In germline, CDR1 is MDHEN, CDR2 SYDVKM. This CDR3 has 15 residues. Trimming removed 3 bases from V and 0 bases from J, with 8 bases in between. The CDR3 region is CASSLGGSNTGELFF. As DNA, the CDR3 is TGTGCCAGCAGTTTGGGCGGGTCGAACACCGGGGAGCTGTTTTTT.

This chain links TRBV5-1 with TRBJ1-4, with D tentatively TRBD1 (6 bases). The CDR3 totals 14 residues. Germline CDR1 reads SGHRS; CDR2 reads YFSETQ. Trimming shortened V by 1 base and J by 2 bases, and 6 bases separated the two germline ends. CDR3 protein: CASSLTGTNEKLFF. The CDR3 nucleotides are TGCGCCAGCAGCTTGACAGGGACTAATGAAAAACTGTTTTTT. Filled out from reference TRBV5-1 and TRBJ1-4, the complete variable domain reads KAGVTQTPRYLIKTRGQQVTLSCSPISGHRSVSWYQQTPGQGLQFLFEYFSETQRNKGNFPGRFSGRQFSNSRSEMNVSTLELGDSALYLCASSLTGTNEKLFFGSGTQLSVL.

The gene calls are TRBV6-6 and TRBJ2-5, with 7 positions matching TRBD1. V dropped 6 bases and J dropped 1; count of bases not matched to a gene: 5. The CDR3 spans 14 residues. Germline loops: CDR1 MNHNY, CDR2 SVGAGI (reference sequence). The CDR3 DNA is TGTGCCAGCAGCCAACAGGGGCCCCAAGAGACCCAGTACTTC. Protein product: CASSQQGPQETQYF.

This chain connects TRBV7-8 to TRBJ1-2; D possibly corresponds to TRBD1 (5 bases). Germline CDR1 and CDR2: SGHVS and FQNEAQ. The V and J ends lost 3 bases and 5 bases respectively, with 10 bases between them. The CDR3 length is 13 residues. The CDR3 region is CASSFGGIYGYTF. The DNA of the CDR3 is TGTGCCAGCAGCTTCGGGGGGATTTATGGCTACACCTTC.

The genes are TRBV9 and TRBJ2-1; 7 bases are a match to TRBD2. The germline CDR1 and CDR2 sequences are SGDLS and YYNGEE. This CDR3 contains 14 residues. With 4 bases clipped from V and 3 bases from J, the junction kept 4 bases outside the gene matches. The chain's CDR3 is CASSPGGSYNEQFF. CDR3 sequence (DNA): TGTGCCAGCAGCCCCGGCGGGAGCTACAATGAGCAGTTCTTC.

V and J are TRBV27 and TRBJ2-7, with 13 bases fitting TRBD2. This CDR3 has 13 amino acids. Trimming cost V 6 bases and J 6 bases; bases outside gene matches: 2. CDR1 and CDR2 (germline): MNHEY, SMNVEV (reference sequence). The chain's CDR3 is CASRRLAGGEQYF. The CDR3 region has the DNA TGTGCCAGCAGGCGACTAGCGGGAGGCGAGCAGTACTTC.

This clone was recorded once. The V gene is TRBV5-4, the J gene TRBJ2-5, with a possible D match to TRBD2 (5 bases). Trimming cost V 2 bases and J 1 base, with 9 bases left between them. Germline V CDR1 and CDR2: SGHNT, YYREEE (reference sequence). This CDR3 contains 14 residues. The CDR3 region has the DNA TGTGCCAGCAGCTTTCCGGGATCCCAAGAGACCCAGTACTTC. Its translation is CASSFPGSQETQYF.

The rearrangement links TRBV10-1 to TRBJ2-7; D is possibly TRBD2 (5 bases). Trimming left V 0 bases short and J 9 bases short, with 9 bases between. The germline CDR1 and CDR2 sequences are WNHNN and SYGVQD (reference sequence). CDR3 length: 12 amino acids. The CDR3 loop is CASSESEGRQYF. The CDR3 nucleotides read TGCGCCAGCAGTGAGTCAGAGGGTAGGCAGTACTTC.

The CDR3 is CASQGGPYEQYF. The DNA of the CDR3 is TGTGCCAGTCAGGGAGGCCCCTACGAGCAGTACTTC. V and J are TRBV6-5 and TRBJ2-7; D might be TRBD2 (6 bases). This CDR3 region has 12 residues. The V gene's germline CDR1 is MNHEY and CDR2 SVGAGI. V shed 9 bases and J shed 2 bases, with 11 bases lying between them.

V gene TRBV27 combines with J gene TRBJ1-1; maybe TRBD1 (6 bases). The CDR3 is 14 residues long. CDR1 and CDR2 from the germline V gene are MNHEY and SMNVEV (reference sequence). V lost 4 bases and J lost 4, with 13 bases in between. CDR3 sequence (DNA): TGTGCCAGCAGTTATCAGGGGAGAGGCACTGAAGCTTTCTTT. It encodes CASSYQGRGTEAFF.

The rearrangement links TRBV5-1 to TRBJ1-4, with D unclear. This CDR3 has 15 amino acids. Germline CDR1 SGHRS, CDR2 YFSETQ. V was cut by 0 bases and J by 8 bases, with 14 bases left in between. CDR3 nucleotide sequence: TGCGCCAGCAGCTTGGGAGATGGAGATGGGGAAAAACTGTTTTTT. Translation gives CASSLGDGDGEKLFF.

This sequence joins TRBV27 and TRBJ2-7; D is unclear. The CDR3 has 12 residues. V was trimmed by 6 bases and J by 0 bases, leaving 6 bases between them. The germline gives CDR1 MNHEY, CDR2 SMNVEV (reference sequence). CDR3 DNA sequence: TGTGCCAGCAGCCAGGTCTCCTACGAGCAGTACTTC. Translation gives CASSQVSYEQYF.

This clone was observed a single time. The chain has TRBV6-1 and TRBJ2-7; TRBD2 aligns across 7 bases. Germline V gives CDR1 MNHNS, CDR2 SASEGT. The CDR3 extends over 11 amino acids. With 6 bases clipped from V and 6 bases from J, the junction kept 2 bases outside the gene matches. The CDR3 nucleotides are TGTGCCAGCAGAGCGGGGACCGAGCAGTACTTC. Protein sequence: CASRAGTEQYF.

This chain links TRBV5-1 with TRBJ2-1, with 7 bases matching TRBD2. The germline CDR1 and CDR2 sequences are SGHRS and YFSETQ. This CDR3 region has 14 residues. Trimming removed 1 base from V and 6 bases from J; junction bases left unmatched: 4. CDR3 sequence: CASSLRRELNEQFF. CDR3 nucleotide sequence: TGCGCCAGCAGCTTGAGGCGGGAGCTCAATGAGCAGTTCTTC. The full variable domain, with the rest looked up from reference TRBV5-1 and TRBJ2-1, is KAGVTQTPRYLIKTRGQQVTLSCSPISGHRSVSWYQQTPGQGLQFLFEYFSETQRNKGNFPGRFSGRQFSNSRSEMNVSTLELGDSALYLCASSLRRELNEQFFGPGTRLTVL.